This T cell receptor beta chain was observed in a study of cytomegalovirus exposure and HLA in healthy donors. CDR1 is SGHNT and CDR2 is YYREEE in the germline V gene (reference sequence). V was cut by 2 bases and J by 3 bases, with 15 bases left in between. This CDR3 has 16 amino acids. Vbeta (60) and Jbeta (13) primers were used in the PCR. Measured with immunoSEQ multiplex PCR; TCRdb has only the in-frame clones, and not every one. The table lists some 200,000 clones, 65% to 85% of them singletons, with about 1.7% in the top ten. The clonotype comes from a man aged 50-60 years in good health and CMV-seronegative. The sample was PBMCs. The chain links TRBV5-4 to TRBJ2-1, with D possibly matching TRBD2 (6 bases). CDR3 in DNA: TGTGCCAGCAGCTTATCTCCTACCGGGGGCTACAATGAGCAGTTCTTC. This gives the protein CASSLSPTGGYNEQFF.